This T cell receptor (beta chain) came from a study of metastatic and nonmetastatic thyroid tumors. About the research overall: Malignant thyroid and benign thyroid patients provided blood and tumor or nodule tissue whose repertoires were compared.

Whole-study findings and limits: Patients with malignant thyroid tumors reportedly had significantly higher TCR beta diversity than those with benign nodules, in blood and tumor.

Thyroid surgery was preceded by no treatment in any patient. A note on this clone: What it recognizes is unknown.

In the original workflow: Across clinicopathological groups, CDR3 differences served as the basis for building a distant-metastasis classifier for papillary thyroid cancer. TCRdb re-called clones from the PCR reads using MiXCR. What appears here as the V and J calls and clone size reflects TCRdb's work, not the paper's. The repertoire includes tens of thousands of clones, roughly a sixth of them detected once, and roughly 6% sits in the top ten. V lost 0 bases and J 9 bases, leaving 21 bases between the germline ends. CDR3 length: 16 amino acids. CDR1 is MNHNS, CDR2 SASEGT, per germline. The chain joins TRBV6-1 to TRBJ2-7; weak D call: TRBD1 (6 bases). The sequence was obtained from a male donor with papillary thyroid cancer or a benign thyroid nodule (not recorded which). Some clones in this sample may be carry-over from other donors' samples. The sample consisted of blood. CDR3 loop: CASSEARRDMWNGQYF. CDR3 in DNA: TGTGCCAGCAGTGAAGCCCGACGGGACATGTGGAACGGGCAGTACTTC.